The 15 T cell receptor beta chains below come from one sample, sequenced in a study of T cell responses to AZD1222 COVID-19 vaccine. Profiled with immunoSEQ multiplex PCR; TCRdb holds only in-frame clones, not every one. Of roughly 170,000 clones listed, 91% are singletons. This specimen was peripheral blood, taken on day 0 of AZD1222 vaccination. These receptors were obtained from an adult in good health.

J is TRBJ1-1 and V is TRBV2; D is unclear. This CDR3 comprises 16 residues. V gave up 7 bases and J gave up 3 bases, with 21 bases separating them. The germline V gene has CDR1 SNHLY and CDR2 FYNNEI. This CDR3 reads CASNGIRESGDTEAFF. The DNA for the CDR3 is TGTGCCAGCAACGGTATACGGGAGTCTGGTGACACTGAAGCTTTCTTT.

CDR3 nucleotides: TGTGCCAGCAGCTTACTTGGGGATACGCAGTATTTT. Protein: CASSLLGDTQYF. This chain connects TRBV11-2 to TRBJ2-3, with no clear D. CDR1 is SGHAT and CDR2 is FQNNGV in the germline V gene. There are 12 residues in the CDR3. Trimming took off 2 bases at V and 6 bases at J, with 6 bases between the two ends.

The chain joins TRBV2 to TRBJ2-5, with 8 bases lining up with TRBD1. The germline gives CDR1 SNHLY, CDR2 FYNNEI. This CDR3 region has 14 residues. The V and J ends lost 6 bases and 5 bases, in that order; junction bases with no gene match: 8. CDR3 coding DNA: TGTGCCAGCAGAATACAGGGGGTGATCGAGACCCAGTACTTC. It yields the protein CASRIQGVIETQYF.

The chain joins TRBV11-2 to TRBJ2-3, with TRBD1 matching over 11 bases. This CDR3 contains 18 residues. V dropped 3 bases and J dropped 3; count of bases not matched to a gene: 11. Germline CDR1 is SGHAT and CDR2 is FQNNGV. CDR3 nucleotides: TGTGCCAGCAGCTTTACGGGACAGGGGGTGTCCCGTACAGATACGCAGTATTTT. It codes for CASSFTGQGVSRTDTQYF.

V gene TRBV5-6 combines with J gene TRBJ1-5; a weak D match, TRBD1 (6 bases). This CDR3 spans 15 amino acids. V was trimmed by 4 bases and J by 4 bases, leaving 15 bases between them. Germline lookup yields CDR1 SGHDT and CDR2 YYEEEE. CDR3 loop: CASSLRDTYNQPQHF. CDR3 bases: TGTGCCAGCAGCCTCCGGGACACCTATAATCAGCCCCAGCATTTT.

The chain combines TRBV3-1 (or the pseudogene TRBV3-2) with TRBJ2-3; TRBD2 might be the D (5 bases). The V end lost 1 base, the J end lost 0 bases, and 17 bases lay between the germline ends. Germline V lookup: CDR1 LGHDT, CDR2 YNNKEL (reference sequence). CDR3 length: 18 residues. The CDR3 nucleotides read TGTGCCAGCAGCCAAGTGCGGGCAACAGCACCTAGCACAGATACGCAGTATTTT. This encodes CASSQVRATAPSTDTQYF.

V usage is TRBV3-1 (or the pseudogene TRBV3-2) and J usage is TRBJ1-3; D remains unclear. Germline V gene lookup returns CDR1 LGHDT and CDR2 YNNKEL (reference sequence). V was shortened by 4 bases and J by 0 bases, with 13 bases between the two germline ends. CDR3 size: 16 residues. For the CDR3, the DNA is TGTGCCAGCAGCCGAGCGGGTCTTCTCTCTGGAAACACCATATATTTT. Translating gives CASSRAGLLSGNTIYF.

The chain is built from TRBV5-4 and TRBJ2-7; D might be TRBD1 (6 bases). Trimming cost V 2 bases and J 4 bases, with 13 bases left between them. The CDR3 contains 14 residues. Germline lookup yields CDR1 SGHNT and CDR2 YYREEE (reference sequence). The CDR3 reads CASSFYRAVYEQYF. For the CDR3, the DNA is TGTGCCAGCAGCTTTTACAGGGCGGTATACGAGCAGTACTTC.

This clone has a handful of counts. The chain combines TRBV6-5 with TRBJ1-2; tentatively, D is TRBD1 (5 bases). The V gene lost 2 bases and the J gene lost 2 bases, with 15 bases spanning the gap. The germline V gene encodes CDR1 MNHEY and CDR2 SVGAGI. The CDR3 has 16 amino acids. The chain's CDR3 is CASSYLPVRGNYGYTF. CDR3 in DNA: TGTGCCAGCAGTTACCTACCCGTGAGGGGAAACTATGGCTACACCTTC.

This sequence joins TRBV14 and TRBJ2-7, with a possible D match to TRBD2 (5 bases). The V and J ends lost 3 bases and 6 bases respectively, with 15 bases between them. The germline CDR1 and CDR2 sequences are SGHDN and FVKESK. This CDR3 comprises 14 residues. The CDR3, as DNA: TGTGCCAGCAGCCACCTTACAAGCGGAGGCGAGCAGTACTTC. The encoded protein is CASSHLTSGGEQYF.

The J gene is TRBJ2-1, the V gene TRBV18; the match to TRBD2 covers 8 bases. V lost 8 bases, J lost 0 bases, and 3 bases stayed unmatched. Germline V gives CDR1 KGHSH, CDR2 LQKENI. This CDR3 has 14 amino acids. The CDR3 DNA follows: TGTGCCAGCACGAGCGGGAGCTCCTACAATGAGCAGTTCTTC. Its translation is CASTSGSSYNEQFF.

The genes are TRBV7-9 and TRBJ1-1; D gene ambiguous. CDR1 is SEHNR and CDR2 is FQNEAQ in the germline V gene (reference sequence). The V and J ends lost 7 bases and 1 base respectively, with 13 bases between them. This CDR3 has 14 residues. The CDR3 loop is CASTHGGSNTEAFF. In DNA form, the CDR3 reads TGTGCCAGCACCCATGGCGGATCGAACACTGAAGCTTTCTTT.

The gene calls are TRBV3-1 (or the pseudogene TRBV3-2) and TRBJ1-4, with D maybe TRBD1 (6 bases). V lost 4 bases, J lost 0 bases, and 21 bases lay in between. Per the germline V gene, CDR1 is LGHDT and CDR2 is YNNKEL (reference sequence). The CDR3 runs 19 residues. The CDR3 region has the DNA TGTGCCAGCAGCCGCCAGACCTGGACAGAATACGCAACTAATGAAAAACTGTTTTTT. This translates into CASSRQTWTEYATNEKLFF.

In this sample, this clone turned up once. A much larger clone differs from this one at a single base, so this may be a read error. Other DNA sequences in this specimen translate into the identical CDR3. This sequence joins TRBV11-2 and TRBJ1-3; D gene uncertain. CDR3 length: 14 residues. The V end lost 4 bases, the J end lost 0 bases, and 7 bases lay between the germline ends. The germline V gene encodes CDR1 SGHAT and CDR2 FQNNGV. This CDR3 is CASSSVLSGNTIYF. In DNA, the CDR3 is TGTGCCAGCAGCTCCGTCCTCTCTGGAAACACCATATATTTT.

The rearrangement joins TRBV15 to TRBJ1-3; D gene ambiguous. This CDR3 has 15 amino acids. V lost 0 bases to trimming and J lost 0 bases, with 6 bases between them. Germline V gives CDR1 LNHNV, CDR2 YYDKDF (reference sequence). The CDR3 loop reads CATSRDSVSGNTIYF. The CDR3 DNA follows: TGTGCCACCAGCAGAGATTCTGTCTCTGGAAACACCATATATTTT.